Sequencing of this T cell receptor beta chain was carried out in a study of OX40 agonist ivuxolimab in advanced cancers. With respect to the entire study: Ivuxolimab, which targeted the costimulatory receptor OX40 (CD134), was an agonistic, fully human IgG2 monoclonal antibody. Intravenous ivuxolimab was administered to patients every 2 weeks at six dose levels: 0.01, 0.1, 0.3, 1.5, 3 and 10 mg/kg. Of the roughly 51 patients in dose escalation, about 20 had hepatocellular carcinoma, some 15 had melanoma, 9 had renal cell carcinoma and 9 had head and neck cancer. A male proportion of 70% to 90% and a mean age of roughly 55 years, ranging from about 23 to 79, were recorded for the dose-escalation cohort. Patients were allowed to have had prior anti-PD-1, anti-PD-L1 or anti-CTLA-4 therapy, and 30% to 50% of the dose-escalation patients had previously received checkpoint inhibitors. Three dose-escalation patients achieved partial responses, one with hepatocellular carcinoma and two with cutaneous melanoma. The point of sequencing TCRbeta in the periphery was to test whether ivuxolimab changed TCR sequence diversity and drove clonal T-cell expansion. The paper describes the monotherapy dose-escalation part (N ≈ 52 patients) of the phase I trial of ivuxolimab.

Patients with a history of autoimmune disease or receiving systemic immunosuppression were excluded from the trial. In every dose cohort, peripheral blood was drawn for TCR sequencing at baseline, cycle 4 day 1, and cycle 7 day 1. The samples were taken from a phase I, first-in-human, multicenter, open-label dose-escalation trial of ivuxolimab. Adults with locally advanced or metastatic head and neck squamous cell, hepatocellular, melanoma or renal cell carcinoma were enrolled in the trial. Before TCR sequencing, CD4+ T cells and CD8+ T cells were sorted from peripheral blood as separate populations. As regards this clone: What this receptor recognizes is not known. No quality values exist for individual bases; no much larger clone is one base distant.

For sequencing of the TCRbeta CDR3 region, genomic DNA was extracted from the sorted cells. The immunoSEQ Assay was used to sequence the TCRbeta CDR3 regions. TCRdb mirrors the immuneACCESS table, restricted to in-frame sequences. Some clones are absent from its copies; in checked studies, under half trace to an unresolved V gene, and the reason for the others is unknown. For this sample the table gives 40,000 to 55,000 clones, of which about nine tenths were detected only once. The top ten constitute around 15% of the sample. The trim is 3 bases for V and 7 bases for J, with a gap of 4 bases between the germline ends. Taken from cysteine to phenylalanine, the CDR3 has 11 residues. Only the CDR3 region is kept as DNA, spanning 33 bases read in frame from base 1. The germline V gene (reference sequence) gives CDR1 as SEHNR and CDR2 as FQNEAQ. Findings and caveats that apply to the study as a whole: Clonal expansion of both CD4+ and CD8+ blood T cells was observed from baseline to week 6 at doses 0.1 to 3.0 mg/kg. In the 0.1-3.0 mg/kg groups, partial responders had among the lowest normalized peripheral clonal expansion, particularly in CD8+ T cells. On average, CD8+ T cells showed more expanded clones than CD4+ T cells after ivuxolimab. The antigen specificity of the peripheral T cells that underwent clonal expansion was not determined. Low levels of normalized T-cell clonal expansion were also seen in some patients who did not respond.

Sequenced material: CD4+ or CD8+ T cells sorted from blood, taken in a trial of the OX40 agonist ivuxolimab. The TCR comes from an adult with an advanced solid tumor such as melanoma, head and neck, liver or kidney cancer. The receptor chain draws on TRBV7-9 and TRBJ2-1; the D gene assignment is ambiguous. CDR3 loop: CASSFRNEQFF. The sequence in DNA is TGTGCCAGCAGCTTTCGTAATGAGCAGTTCTTC.